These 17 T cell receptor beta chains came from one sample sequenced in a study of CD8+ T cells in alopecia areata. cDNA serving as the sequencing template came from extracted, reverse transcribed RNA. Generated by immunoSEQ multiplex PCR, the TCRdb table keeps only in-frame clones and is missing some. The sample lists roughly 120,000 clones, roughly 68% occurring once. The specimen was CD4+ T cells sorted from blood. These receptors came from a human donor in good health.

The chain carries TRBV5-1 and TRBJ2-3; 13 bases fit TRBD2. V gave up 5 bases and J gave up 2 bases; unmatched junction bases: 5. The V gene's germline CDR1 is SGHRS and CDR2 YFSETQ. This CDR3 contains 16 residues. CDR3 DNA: TGCGCCAGCAGACGGACTAGCGGGGGCCCCACAGATACGCAGTATTTT. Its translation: CASRRTSGGPTDTQYF.

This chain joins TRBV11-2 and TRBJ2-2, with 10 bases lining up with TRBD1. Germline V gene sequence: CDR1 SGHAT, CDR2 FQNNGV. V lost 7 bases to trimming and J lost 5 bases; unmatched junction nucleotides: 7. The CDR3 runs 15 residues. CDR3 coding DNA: TGTGCCAGCACCAGACAGGGGGCAATAACCGGGGAGCTGTTTTTT. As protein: CASTRQGAITGELFF.

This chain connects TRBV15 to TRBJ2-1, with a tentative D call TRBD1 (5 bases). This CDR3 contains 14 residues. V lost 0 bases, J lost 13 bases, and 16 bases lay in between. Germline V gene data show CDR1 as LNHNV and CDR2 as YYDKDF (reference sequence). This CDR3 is CATSREMTALSQFF. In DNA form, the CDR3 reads TGTGCCACCAGCAGAGAGATGACAGCCTTATCTCAGTTCTTC.

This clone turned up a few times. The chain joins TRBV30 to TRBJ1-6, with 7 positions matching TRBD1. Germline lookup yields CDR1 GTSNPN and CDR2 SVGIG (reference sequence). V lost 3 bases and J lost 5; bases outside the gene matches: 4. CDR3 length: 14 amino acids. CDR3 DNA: TGTGCCTGGAGCAGGGGGATCGATAATTCACCCCTCCACTTT. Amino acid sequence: CAWSRGIDNSPLHF.

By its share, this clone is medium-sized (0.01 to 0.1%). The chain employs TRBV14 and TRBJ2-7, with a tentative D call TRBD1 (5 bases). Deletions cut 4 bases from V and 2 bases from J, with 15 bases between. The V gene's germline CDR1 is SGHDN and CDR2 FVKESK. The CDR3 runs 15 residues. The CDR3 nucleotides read TGTGCCAGCAGCCCCATTGACAGTAAGACCTACGAGCAGTACTTC. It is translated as CASSPIDSKTYEQYF.

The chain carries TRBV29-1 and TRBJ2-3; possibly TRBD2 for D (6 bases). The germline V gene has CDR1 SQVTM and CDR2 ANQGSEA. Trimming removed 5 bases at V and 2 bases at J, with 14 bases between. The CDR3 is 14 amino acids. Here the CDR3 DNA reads TGCAGCGTTTCTAGTAGCGGAGTCACAGATACGCAGTATTTT. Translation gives CSVSSSGVTDTQYF.

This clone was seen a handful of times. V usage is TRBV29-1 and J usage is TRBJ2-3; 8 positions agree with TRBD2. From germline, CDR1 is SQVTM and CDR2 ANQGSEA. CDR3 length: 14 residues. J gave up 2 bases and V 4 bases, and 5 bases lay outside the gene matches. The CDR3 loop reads CSVAGGADTDTQYF. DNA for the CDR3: TGCAGCGTTGCCGGGGGGGCGGACACAGATACGCAGTATTTT.

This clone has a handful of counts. The CDR3: CSGREGLIAEAFF. CDR3 DNA: TGCAGCGGGAGGGAGGGGCTGATCGCTGAAGCTTTCTTT. The genes are TRBV29-1 and TRBJ1-1; the D gene is possibly TRBD1 (5 bases). The V end was cut by 7 bases, the J end by 6 bases, with 18 bases between. Germline CDR1 reads SQVTM; CDR2 reads ANQGSEA. This CDR3 is 13 amino acids long.

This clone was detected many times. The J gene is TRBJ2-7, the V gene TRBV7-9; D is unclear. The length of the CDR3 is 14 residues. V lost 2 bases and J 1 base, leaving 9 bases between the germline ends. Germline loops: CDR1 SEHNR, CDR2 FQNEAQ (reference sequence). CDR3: CASSLSLGSYEQYF. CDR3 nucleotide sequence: TGTGCCAGCAGCTTAAGTCTGGGTTCCTACGAGCAGTACTTC. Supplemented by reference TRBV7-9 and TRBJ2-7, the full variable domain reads DTGVSQNPRHKITKRGQNVTFRCDPISEHNRLYWYRQTLGQGPEFLTYFQNEAQLEKSRLLSDRFSAERPKGSFSTLEIQRTEQGDSAMYLCASSLSLGSYEQYFGPGTRLTVT.

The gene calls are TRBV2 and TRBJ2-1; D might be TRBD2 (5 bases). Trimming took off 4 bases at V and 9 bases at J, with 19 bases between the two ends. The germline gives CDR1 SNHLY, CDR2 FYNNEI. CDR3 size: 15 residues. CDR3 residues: CASSVEAVVVREQFF. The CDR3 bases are TGTGCCAGCAGTGTAGAAGCGGTTGTGGTTCGTGAGCAGTTCTTC.

As DNA, the CDR3 is TGTGCCAGCAGCTCCCGACAGGGGACAAGAGAAACCCAGTACTTC. Amino acids: CASSSRQGTRETQYF. The chain is built from TRBV7-3 and TRBJ2-5; 8 bases align to TRBD1. This CDR3 is 15 amino acids long. The V gene end was trimmed by 4 bases and the J gene end by 8 bases; junction bases not matched to a gene: 12. CDR1 and CDR2 (germline): SGHTA, FQGTGA.

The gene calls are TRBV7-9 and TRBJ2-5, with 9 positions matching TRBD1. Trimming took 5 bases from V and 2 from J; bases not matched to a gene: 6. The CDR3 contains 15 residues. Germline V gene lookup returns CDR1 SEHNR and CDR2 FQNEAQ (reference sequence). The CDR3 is CASSPRGTGQETQYF. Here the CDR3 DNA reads TGTGCCAGCAGCCCAAGGGGGACAGGGCAAGAGACCCAGTACTTC.

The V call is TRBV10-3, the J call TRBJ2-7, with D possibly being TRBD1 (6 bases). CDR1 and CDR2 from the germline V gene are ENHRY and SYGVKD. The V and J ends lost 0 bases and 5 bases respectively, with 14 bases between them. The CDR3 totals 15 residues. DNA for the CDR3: TGTGCCATCAGTGAGTCGGGGGCAGGTGGGGACGAGCAGTACTTC. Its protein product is CAISESGAGGDEQYF.

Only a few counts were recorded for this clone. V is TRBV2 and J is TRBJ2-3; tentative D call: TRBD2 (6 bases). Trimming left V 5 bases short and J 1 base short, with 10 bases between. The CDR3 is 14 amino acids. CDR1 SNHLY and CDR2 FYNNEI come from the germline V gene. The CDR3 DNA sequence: TGTGCCAGCAGTCCCGGGACTGGCACAGATACGCAGTATTTT. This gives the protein CASSPGTGTDTQYF.

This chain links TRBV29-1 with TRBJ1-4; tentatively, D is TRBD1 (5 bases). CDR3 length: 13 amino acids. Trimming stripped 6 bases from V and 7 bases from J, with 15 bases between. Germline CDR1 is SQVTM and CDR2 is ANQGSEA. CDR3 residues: CSVVRGGSEKLFF. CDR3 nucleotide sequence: TGCAGCGTAGTAAGGGGCGGGAGTGAAAAACTGTTTTTT.

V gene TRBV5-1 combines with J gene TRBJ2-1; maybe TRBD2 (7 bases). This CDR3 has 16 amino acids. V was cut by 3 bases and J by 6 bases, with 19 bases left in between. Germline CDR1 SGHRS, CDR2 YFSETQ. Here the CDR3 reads CASSSRGGGSGNEQFF. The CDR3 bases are TGCGCCAGCAGCTCCCGTGGGGGGGGCTCCGGCAATGAGCAGTTCTTC.

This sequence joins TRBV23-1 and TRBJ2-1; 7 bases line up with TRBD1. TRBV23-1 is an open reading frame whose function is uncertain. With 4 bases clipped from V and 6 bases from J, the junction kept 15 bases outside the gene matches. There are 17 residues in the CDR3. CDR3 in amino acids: CASSRLVKQGSFNEQFF. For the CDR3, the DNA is TGCGCCAGCAGTCGACTCGTAAAACAGGGGTCGTTCAATGAGCAGTTCTTC.